Listed below are T cell receptor beta chains from one sample, sequenced in a study of shared T cell receptors in the human thymus. The table came from immunoSEQ multiplex PCR; TCRdb's copy has only in-frame clones and leaves some out. The profile shows approximately 660,000 clones, more than 75% of them singletons. The same data also contributed to another study, on human thymus T cells.

Sequencing was done on a sample of thymocytes. The receptors stem from a boy in the first two years of life with a congenital heart defect. Each CDR3 is given with its conserved first and last residue. D genes are given only for firm matches. The listing skips clone size in some rows; elsewhere it reads once, few, many or a size class.

len	j_gene	v_gene	d_gene	abundance	CDR3aa	CDR3nt
17	TRBJ2-7	TRBV12-5	NA	NA	CASGLVHSEQSFYEQYF	TGTGCTAGTGGTTTGGTACACTCGGAACAGTCTTTCTACGAGCAGTACTTC
18	TRBJ2-2	TRBV7-9	TRBD2	NA	CASSKEGREGLGTGELFF	TGTGCCAGCAGCAAGGAAGGGCGGGAGGGCCTGGGCACCGGGGAGCTGTTTTTT
14	TRBJ2-5	TRBV6-1	NA	NA	CASSADGDKETQYF	TGTGCCAGCAGTGCTGACGGAGATAAAGAGACCCAGTACTTC
11	TRBJ2-7	TRBV7-2	NA	NA	CASSLNGEQYF	TGTGCCAGCAGCTTAAACGGCGAGCAGTACTTC
15	TRBJ2-4	TRBV6-1	NA	NA	CASSGSGLAKNIQYF	TGTGCCAGCAGTGGTAGCGGACTAGCCAAAAACATTCAGTACTTC
14	TRBJ2-1	TRBV7-9	TRBD1	once	CASRPGQGLGEQFF	TGTGCCAGCAGACCAGGACAGGGGCTCGGTGAGCAGTTCTTC
15	TRBJ2-3	TRBV28	TRBD2	NA	CASRKREVPENPQYF	TGTGCCAGCAGAAAGCGGGAGGTGCCGGAGAATCCGCAGTATTTT
14	TRBJ2-2	TRBV6-5	NA	NA	CASSLRGPRGELFF	TGTGCCAGCAGCTTACGCGGGCCTCGGGGGGAGCTGTTTTTT
13	TRBJ1-4	TRBV6-1	NA	NA	CASSGGRREKLFF	TGTGCCAGCAGCGGAGGACGGCGTGAAAAACTGTTTTTT
16	TRBJ2-7	TRBV7-2	TRBD2	NA	CASSPHSSGRNHEQYF	TGTGCCAGCAGCCCACACTCTAGCGGGAGGAACCACGAGCAGTACTTC
13	TRBJ2-7	TRBV18	NA	NA	CASSPADSYEQYF	TGTGCCAGCTCACCGGCGGACTCCTACGAGCAGTACTTC